This T cell receptor (beta chain) is from a study of post-analysis software for immune sequencing data. The study's findings and limits: Roughly five TRBV segments were more frequent in patients than controls; TRBV5-6, TRBV5-1 and TRBV20-1 belonged to this group.

Of note for this clonotype: The antigen is undetermined.

Every TCR beta cDNA library bore unique molecular identifiers. A population of about 0.9 to 10 million T cells gave rise to about half a million cDNA molecules. TCRdb fed the PCR reads into MiXCR, producing one record per CDR3 protein. Among approximately 630,000 distinct CDR3 sequences listed, 55% to 70% were seen once. V was pared by 3 bases and J by 11 bases, with 22 bases between. This CDR3 is 14 amino acids long. Germline values: CDR1 DFQATT, CDR2 SNEGSKA (reference sequence). V is TRBV20-1 and J is TRBJ1-2; D perhaps matches TRBD1 (6 bases). The sequencing sample was made of blood. The source is a girl aged 2 to 9 with multiple sclerosis. In nucleotides, the CDR3 is TGCAGTGCTAGCCCCAACGGGCGATTAGGGGGATACACCTTC. It yields the protein CSASPNGRLGGYTF.